Sequencing of this T cell receptor beta chain was carried out in a study of response to subunit inactivated influenza vaccine. Study results and limitations: Seasonal influenza vaccination, on each occasion, was suggested by the authors to recruit few new T cells.

TCRdb ran MiXCR on the RT-PCR reads and lists one entry per CDR3 protein. The sample yields approximately 520,000 distinct CDR3 sequences, about 25% seen once. Note on this clonotype: Its specificity is not known.

The TCR originated in a man over 45 who received an inactivated influenza vaccine. The sample in question was CD4+ T cells sorted from PBMCs, obtained 4 to 6 days after vaccination.

The CDR3 sequence: CASSFRLAGFDTQYF. The CDR3 DNA reads as TGTGCCAGCAGTTTTCGACTAGCGGGTTTCGATACGCAGTATTTT. The chain has TRBV12-3 or TRBV12-4 and TRBJ2-3, with 10 bases fitting TRBD2. The length of the CDR3 is 15 residues. After removal of 3 bases from V and 6 bases from J, the junction contained 6 bases not matched to a gene.